Listed below are T cell receptor beta chains from one sample, sequenced in a study of T cell responses to AZD1222 COVID-19 vaccine. Assay: immunoSEQ multiplex PCR; the TCRdb copy retains only in-frame clones and omits some. The data contain fewer than 110,000 clones, roughly 88% of them singletons. Specimen: peripheral blood, collected on day 0 of AZD1222 vaccination. The source is an adult in good health. The CDR3 runs from the conserved cysteine through the conserved F or W. A D gene is named only where the DNA matches it firmly. The size field is filled for only some rows; it gives once, few, many or a size class.

J: TRBJ1-4
size: NA
V: TRBV5-1
D: TRBD1
DNA: TGCGCCAGCAGCTTGGGAGGGACAGGGGGCGCAGATGAAAAACTGTTTTTT
CDR3: CASSLGGTGGADEKLFF

J: TRBJ1-1
size: NA
V: TRBV10-3
D: NA
DNA: TGTGCCATCAGTGAAAGGGGACACCCGAACACTGAAGCTTTCTTT
CDR3: CAISERGHPNTEAFF

J: TRBJ2-1
size: NA
V: TRBV5-6
D: NA
DNA: TGTGCCAGCAGCTTGGGCAATGAGCAGTTCTTC
CDR3: CASSLGNEQFF

J: TRBJ2-5
size: NA
V: TRBV30
D: TRBD1
DNA: TGTGCCTGGAGTGTCTGGTTGGACAGGCAAGAGACCCAGTACTTC
CDR3: CAWSVWLDRQETQYF

J: TRBJ2-2
size: NA
V: TRBV4-3
D: NA
DNA: TGCGCCAGCAGCCAAGAGCAGGACGCCGGGGAGCTGTTTTTT
CDR3: CASSQEQDAGELFF

J: TRBJ1-2
size: once
V: TRBV4-1
D: NA
DNA: TGCGCCAGCAGCCAGGGGGGAAGTGGCTACACCTTC
CDR3: CASSQGGSGYTF

J: TRBJ2-7
size: few
V: TRBV7-8
D: TRBD1
DNA: TGTGCCAGCAGTAACCTCCGGGACAGGGGCTCCTACGAGCAGTACTTC
CDR3: CASSNLRDRGSYEQYF

J: TRBJ1-2
size: NA
V: TRBV2
D: NA
DNA: TGTGCCAGCAGGGGAACCGGGCCACTTTTTGGCTACACCTTC
CDR3: CASRGTGPLFGYTF

J: TRBJ1-5
size: NA
V: TRBV7-6
D: TRBD1
DNA: TGTGCCAGCAGCTTAAGGACAGGCAAAAAGGACGATCAGCCCCAGCATTTT
CDR3: CASSLRTGKKDDQPQHF

J: TRBJ1-5
size: few
V: TRBV4-3
D: NA
DNA: TGCGCCAGCAGCCAAGATCTAGGGGGGGCAGGCCAGCCCCAGCATTTT
CDR3: CASSQDLGGAGQPQHF

J: TRBJ1-2
size: NA
V: TRBV11-3
D: TRBD1
DNA: TGTGCCAGCAGCTTTCACAGGGGGCGCAACTATGGCTACACCTTC
CDR3: CASSFHRGRNYGYTF

J: TRBJ2-3
size: NA
V: TRBV4-1
D: NA
DNA: TGCGCCAGCAGCCAAGAATTTGACACAGATACGCAGTATTTT
CDR3: CASSQEFDTDTQYF

J: TRBJ2-5
size: few
V: TRBV14
D: NA
DNA: TGTGCCAGCAGCCGTAGGTTGGGTCGGGAGACCCAGTACTTC
CDR3: CASSRRLGRETQYF

J: TRBJ2-7
size: NA
V: TRBV5-1
D: NA
DNA: TGCGCCAGCAGCTTGGTGGGGGCGGACGAGCAGTACTTC
CDR3: CASSLVGADEQYF

J: TRBJ2-7
size: NA
V: TRBV7-9
D: NA
DNA: TGTGCCAGCAGCTTAGCGAACACCGGCCCCAAAAAGCAGTACTTC
CDR3: CASSLANTGPKKQYF

J: TRBJ1-3
size: few
V: TRBV2
D: NA
DNA: TGTGCCAGCAGTCCCGCTGGAAACACCATATATTTT
CDR3: CASSPAGNTIYF

J: TRBJ2-1
size: NA
V: TRBV29-1
D: TRBD2
DNA: TGCAGCGTTGAGGCATCGCCTAGCGGGGAGCAGTTCTTC
CDR3: CSVEASPSGEQFF

J: TRBJ1-1
size: NA
V: TRBV19
D: NA
DNA: TGTGCCAGTAGTCCCCTAAGCAAAAACACTGAAGCTTTCTTT
CDR3: CASSPLSKNTEAFF

J: TRBJ1-1
size: NA
V: TRBV19
D: NA
DNA: TGTGCCAGTAGTATAGATCGATTCAGGCCATCAGAGGGGGAAAAGAACACTGAAGCTTTCTTT
CDR3: CASSIDRFRPSEGEKNTEAFF

J: TRBJ1-1
size: NA
V: TRBV7-9
D: TRBD1
DNA: TGTGCCAGCAGCGCCCAGGGGGGGAACACTGAAGCTTTCTTT
CDR3: CASSAQGGNTEAFF

J: TRBJ1-2
size: NA
V: TRBV19
D: NA
DNA: TGTGCCAGTAGTTCCGGAGGCGGCTACACCTTC
CDR3: CASSSGGGYTF

J: TRBJ1-5
size: NA
V: TRBV10-1
D: NA
DNA: TGCGCCAGCAGTGAATCTACGACCGGAATACAGCCCCAGCATTTT
CDR3: CASSESTTGIQPQHF

J: TRBJ1-5
size: NA
V: TRBV13
D: TRBD1
DNA: TGTGCCAGCAGCTACAGGGGAGAGGGCAATCAGCCCCAGCATTTT
CDR3: CASSYRGEGNQPQHF

J: TRBJ2-2
size: NA
V: TRBV5-1
D: TRBD1
DNA: TGCGCCAGCAGCTTGGGGGACAGGGCGAACACCGGGGAGCTGTTTTTT
CDR3: CASSLGDRANTGELFF

J: TRBJ2-7
size: NA
V: TRBV19
D: NA
DNA: TGTGCCAGTAGTATTTCGAGCTTCCTAAGCGAGCAGTACTTC
CDR3: CASSISSFLSEQYF

J: TRBJ1-2
size: NA
V: TRBV19
D: NA
DNA: TGTGCCAGTACCCTCAGCAGGGACAACCTTGGCTACACCTTC
CDR3: CASTLSRDNLGYTF

J: TRBJ1-5
size: NA
V: TRBV6-1
D: NA
DNA: TGTGCCAGCAGTGACGGTGGGGGCAATCAGCCCCAGCATTTT
CDR3: CASSDGGGNQPQHF

J: TRBJ2-2
size: NA
V: TRBV6-4
D: TRBD1
DNA: TGTGCCAGCAGCCGACAGGGGGCGGACACCGGGGAGCTGTTTTTT
CDR3: CASSRQGADTGELFF

J: TRBJ1-2
size: NA
V: TRBV18
D: NA
DNA: TGTGCCAGCTCACCTCGGACAGCTATTCATGGCTACACCTTC
CDR3: CASSPRTAIHGYTF

J: TRBJ2-7
size: NA
V: TRBV6-5
D: TRBD1
DNA: TGTGCCAGCAGGTTAACAGGGGGCTACGAGCAGTACTTC
CDR3: CASRLTGGYEQYF

J: TRBJ1-2
size: NA
V: TRBV19
D: NA
DNA: TGTGCCAGTAGTATCCGACGGTCCTATGGCTACACCTTC
CDR3: CASSIRRSYGYTF

J: TRBJ2-7
size: NA
V: TRBV7-8
D: NA
DNA: TGTGCCAGCAGCTTACCCAGGGTGTCCTACGAGCAGTACTTC
CDR3: CASSLPRVSYEQYF

J: TRBJ2-1
size: NA
V: TRBV15
D: NA
DNA: TGTGCCACAGGACTGGACACCAGTGAGCAGTTCTTC
CDR3: CATGLDTSEQFF

J: TRBJ2-1
size: NA
V: TRBV12-3/TRBV12-4
D: NA
DNA: TGTGCCAGCAGTCTCAACATAGGGGGGGAGCAGTTCTTC
CDR3: CASSLNIGGEQFF

J: TRBJ2-5
size: NA
V: TRBV7-3
D: NA
DNA: TGTGCCAGCAGCCCGGGCGTACAAGAGACCCAGTACTTC
CDR3: CASSPGVQETQYF

J: TRBJ1-2
size: NA
V: TRBV5-1
D: TRBD1
DNA: TGCGCCAGCAGTACAGGGGCTTTGGGCTACACCTTC
CDR3: CASSTGALGYTF

J: TRBJ1-1
size: NA
V: TRBV5-6
D: NA
DNA: TGTGCCAGCAGCTTGACTATAAAAAGAGATAGTGAAGCTTTCTTT
CDR3: CASSLTIKRDSEAFF

J: TRBJ2-5
size: NA
V: TRBV5-1
D: TRBD1
DNA: TGCGCCAGCAGCGCTGGGACAGGGGGCTTTAGGGAGACCCAGTACTTC
CDR3: CASSAGTGGFRETQYF

J: TRBJ1-2
size: once
V: TRBV12-3/TRBV12-4
D: TRBD1
DNA: TGTGCCAGCAGTGACAGGGGGCATGGTGGCTACACCTTC
CDR3: CASSDRGHGGYTF

J: TRBJ2-7
size: NA
V: TRBV28
D: TRBD1
DNA: TGTGCCAGCAGTTCTAGACAGGGAGCATTTTACGAGCAGTACTTC
CDR3: CASSSRQGAFYEQYF

J: TRBJ2-2
size: NA
V: TRBV11-2
D: TRBD2
DNA: TGTGCCAGCAGCGTTACTAGCGGGGGGGACACCGGGGAGCTGTTTTTT
CDR3: CASSVTSGGDTGELFF

J: TRBJ2-7
size: NA
V: TRBV27
D: NA
DNA: TGTGCCAGCTGGACGGTCTCCTACGAGCAGTACTTC
CDR3: CASWTVSYEQYF

J: TRBJ1-2
size: NA
V: TRBV6-5
D: NA
DNA: TGTGCCAGCACCGAACGAGGACGCTATGGCTACACCTTC
CDR3: CASTERGRYGYTF

J: TRBJ1-1
size: NA
V: TRBV6-5
D: NA
DNA: TGTGCCAGCAGTTCACAAGGGGGCACTGAAGCTTTCTTT
CDR3: CASSSQGGTEAFF

J: TRBJ1-5
size: NA
V: TRBV5-1
D: NA
DNA: TGCGCCAGCAGCTTACAGGGAAACGGCCAGCCCCAGCATTTT
CDR3: CASSLQGNGQPQHF

J: TRBJ2-7
size: NA
V: TRBV19
D: NA
DNA: TGTGCCAGTAGTGCTGGCTACTACGAGCAGTACTTC
CDR3: CASSAGYYEQYF

J: TRBJ1-2
size: NA
V: TRBV7-3
D: TRBD1
DNA: TGTGCCAGCAGCTTCCCCAGGGGGGGTGGCTACACCTTC
CDR3: CASSFPRGGGYTF

J: TRBJ1-2
size: NA
V: TRBV9
D: TRBD1
DNA: TGTGCCAGCAGCGTAGGGGGACAGGGAACTGGGAACTATGGCTACACCTTC
CDR3: CASSVGGQGTGNYGYTF

J: TRBJ2-7
size: NA
V: TRBV6-5
D: NA
DNA: TGTGCCAGCAGTCTCAAGTATCTTGGCTCCTACGAGCAGTACTTC
CDR3: CASSLKYLGSYEQYF

J: TRBJ2-1
size: once
V: TRBV5-1
D: NA
DNA: TGCGCCAGCAGCTTGCGGGAGAAGTCCTACAATGAGCAGTTCTTC
CDR3: CASSLREKSYNEQFF

J: TRBJ2-1
size: NA
V: TRBV5-5
D: NA
DNA: TGTGCCAGCAGCTTGTGGGACCGCGGGTACAATGAGCAGTTCTTC
CDR3: CASSLWDRGYNEQFF

J: TRBJ2-2
size: NA
V: TRBV7-2
D: NA
DNA: TGTGCCAGCAGCCAGAGGACTCTCACCGGGGAGCTGTTTTTT
CDR3: CASSQRTLTGELFF